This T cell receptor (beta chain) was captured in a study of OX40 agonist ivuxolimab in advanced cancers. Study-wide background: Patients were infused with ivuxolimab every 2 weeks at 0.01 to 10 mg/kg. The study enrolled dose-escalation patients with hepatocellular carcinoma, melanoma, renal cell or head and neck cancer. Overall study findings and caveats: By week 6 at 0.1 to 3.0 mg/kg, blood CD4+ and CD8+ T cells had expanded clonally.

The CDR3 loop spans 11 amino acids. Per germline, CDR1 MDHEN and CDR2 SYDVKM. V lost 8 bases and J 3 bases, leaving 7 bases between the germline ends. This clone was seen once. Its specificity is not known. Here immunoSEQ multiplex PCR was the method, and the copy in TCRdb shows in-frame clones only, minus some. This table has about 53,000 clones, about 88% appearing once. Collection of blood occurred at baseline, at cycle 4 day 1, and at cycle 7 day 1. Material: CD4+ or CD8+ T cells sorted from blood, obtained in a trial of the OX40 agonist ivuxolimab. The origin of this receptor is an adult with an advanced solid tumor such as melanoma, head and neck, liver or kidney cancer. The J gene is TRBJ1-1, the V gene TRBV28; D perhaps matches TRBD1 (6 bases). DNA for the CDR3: TGTGCCAGCCGGACAGACACTGAAGCTTTCTTT. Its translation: CASRTDTEAFF.